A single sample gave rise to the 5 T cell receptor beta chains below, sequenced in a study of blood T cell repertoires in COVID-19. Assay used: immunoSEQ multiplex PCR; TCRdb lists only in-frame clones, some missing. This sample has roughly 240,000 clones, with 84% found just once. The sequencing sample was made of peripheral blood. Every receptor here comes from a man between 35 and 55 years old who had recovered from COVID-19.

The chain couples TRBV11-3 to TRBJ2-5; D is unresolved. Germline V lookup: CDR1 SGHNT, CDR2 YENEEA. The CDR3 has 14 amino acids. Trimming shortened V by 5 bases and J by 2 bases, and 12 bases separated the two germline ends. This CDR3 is CASSRPDRQETQYF. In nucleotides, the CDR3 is TGTGCCAGCAGCCGCCCTGATAGACAAGAGACCCAGTACTTC.

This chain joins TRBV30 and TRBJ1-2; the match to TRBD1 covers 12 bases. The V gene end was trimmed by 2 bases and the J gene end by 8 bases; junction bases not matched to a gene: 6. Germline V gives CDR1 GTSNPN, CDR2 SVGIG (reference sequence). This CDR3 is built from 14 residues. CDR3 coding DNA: TGTGCCTGGAGTCGGGACAGGGGGCGATGGGGCTACACCTTC. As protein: CAWSRDRGRWGYTF.

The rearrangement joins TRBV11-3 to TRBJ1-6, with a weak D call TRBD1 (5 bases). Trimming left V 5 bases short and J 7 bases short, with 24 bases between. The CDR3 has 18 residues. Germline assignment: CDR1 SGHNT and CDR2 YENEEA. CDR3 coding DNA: TGTGCCAGCAGCCCCTTCGCCGCAGGGCAGGCGAGGAATTCACCCCTCCACTTT. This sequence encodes CASSPFAAGQARNSPLHF.

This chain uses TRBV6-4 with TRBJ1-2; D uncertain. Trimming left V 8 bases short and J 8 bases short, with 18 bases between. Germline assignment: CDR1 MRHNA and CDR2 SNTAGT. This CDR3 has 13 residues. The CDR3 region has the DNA TGTGCCAGCCAAGAGAGCCAGGCGGGGGGCTACACCTTC. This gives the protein CASQESQAGGYTF.

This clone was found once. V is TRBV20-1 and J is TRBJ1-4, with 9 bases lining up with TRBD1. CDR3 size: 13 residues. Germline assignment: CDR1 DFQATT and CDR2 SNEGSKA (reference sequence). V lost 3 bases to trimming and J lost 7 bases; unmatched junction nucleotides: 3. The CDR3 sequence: CSASTGGVEKLFF. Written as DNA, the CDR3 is TGCAGTGCTAGTACAGGGGGCGTTGAAAAACTGTTTTTT.